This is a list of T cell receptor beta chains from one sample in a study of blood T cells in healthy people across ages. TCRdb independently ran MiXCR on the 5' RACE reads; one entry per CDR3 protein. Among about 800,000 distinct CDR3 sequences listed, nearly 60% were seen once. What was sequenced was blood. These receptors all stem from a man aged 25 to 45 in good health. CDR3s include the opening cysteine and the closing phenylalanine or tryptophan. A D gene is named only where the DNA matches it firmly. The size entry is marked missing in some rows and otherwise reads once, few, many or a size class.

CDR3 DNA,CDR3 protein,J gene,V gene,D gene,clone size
TGCAGTGCTAGAGATTTCCGGACTGGTCAAGAGACCCAGTACTTC,CSARDFRTGQETQYF,TRBJ2-5,TRBV20-1,-,-
TGTGCCAGCAGTCCCCGATTACAAGAGACCCGGTACTTC,CASSPRLQETRYF,TRBJ2-7,TRBV12-3/TRBV12-4,-,-
TGCAGTGCTAGTGGGCTAGCGGGACGGCAGTTCTTC,CSASGLAGRQFF,TRBJ2-1,TRBV20-1,TRBD2,-
TGTGCCAGCAGCTTGTATGACGAGCAGTACTTC,CASSLYDEQYF,TRBJ2-7,TRBV5-6,-,few
TGTGCCAGCAGGGGGGAAGCAGACGCGAACACCGGGGAGCTGTTTTTT,CASRGEADANTGELFF,TRBJ2-2,TRBV28,-,-
TGTGCCAGCAGCGAAGGGGCCAGGTGGGACGAGCAGTACTTC,CASSEGARWDEQYF,TRBJ2-7,TRBV4-2,-,-
TGCGCCAGCACGTCCCACAATGAGCAGTTCTTC,CASTSHNEQFF,TRBJ2-1,TRBV5-1,-,-
TGTGCCACGGGACTAGCGGGGGGGCCCCACAATGAGCAGTTCTTC,CATGLAGGPHNEQFF,TRBJ2-1,TRBV10-3,TRBD2,once
TGCAGTGCTAGAGATTGGCGGGCGGCAGGGGGTTTCAAAAACACTGAAGCTTTCTTT,CSARDWRAAGGFKNTEAFF,TRBJ1-1,TRBV20-1,TRBD1,-
TGTGCCAGCAGTGACGGATCCCCCTTGGGGAAAGCTTTCTTT,CASSDGSPLGKAFF,TRBJ1-1,TRBV2,-,-
TGTGCCAGCAGTGAGGGCCAGGGAGGGCTGGACGGCTACACCTTC,CASSEGQGGLDGYTF,TRBJ1-2,TRBV25-1,-,-
TGTGCCAGCAGCTTCGGACAGCTCTACAATGAGCAGTTCTTC,CASSFGQLYNEQFF,TRBJ2-1,TRBV5-8,-,-
TGCGCCAGCAGCTTTGCGGACAGGGGGCGAACCTCCCCGACAACCTACGAGCAGTACTTC,CASSFADRGRTSPTTYEQYF,TRBJ2-7,TRBV5-1,TRBD1,-
TGCGCCAGCAGTTACGCTGGCGGGCCCAACACCGGGGAGCTGTTTTTT,CASSYAGGPNTGELFF,TRBJ2-2,TRBV6-2/TRBV6-3,-,-
TGCGCCAGGGTAAAACAGGGAGGCTATAGCAATCAGCCCCAGCATTTT,CARVKQGGYSNQPQHF,TRBJ1-5,TRBV10-1,-,-
TGTGCCAGCAGCAAGTCTACAGGGGGCGGCTCCTACGAGCAGTACTTC,CASSKSTGGGSYEQYF,TRBJ2-7,TRBV5-4,TRBD1,-
TGCAGTGGGGAGCGGGGGATAGGCCAAGAGACCCAGTACTTC,CSGERGIGQETQYF,TRBJ2-5,TRBV20-1,TRBD2,-
TGCAGTGCTAGAGATGTTCAGGGGGCGATGTACAATGAGCAGTTCTTC,CSARDVQGAMYNEQFF,TRBJ2-1,TRBV20-1,TRBD1,few
TGTGCCATCAGCCTGGACGCCCGGGATGGTAATGAAAAACTGTTTTTT,CAISLDARDGNEKLFF,TRBJ1-4,TRBV10-3,-,once
TGTGCCAGCGGCGACAGGGGCCCAGGTCAGCCCCAGCATTTT,CASGDRGPGQPQHF,TRBJ1-5,TRBV21-1,-,-
TGTGCCATCACCCCCGACAGGGGTCAAGAGACCCAGTACTTC,CAITPDRGQETQYF,TRBJ2-5,TRBV10-3,TRBD1,few
TGTGCCAGCAGCTTAACCCTAGCGGGGGGGCCGGAGACCCAGTACTTC,CASSLTLAGGPETQYF,TRBJ2-5,TRBV7-2,TRBD2,-
TGTGCCACCAGCAGAGATAAACAGGGAATCGCGTCGTTATACGAGCAGTACTTC,CATSRDKQGIASLYEQYF,TRBJ2-7,TRBV15,-,-
TGCAGTGCTAGAGCAACACCCGGGACGTTTAATTACGAGCAGTACTTC,CSARATPGTFNYEQYF,TRBJ2-7,TRBV20-1,-,few
TGTGCTACCAGCAGAGATCAGGGCGATGAGCAGTTCTTC,CATSRDQGDEQFF,TRBJ2-1,TRBV15,-,-
TGCAGTGCTAGATCGGAGGATGACACAGATACGCAGTATTTT,CSARSEDDTDTQYF,TRBJ2-3,TRBV20-1,-,-
TGTGCCAGCAGGGGACCGTTAAATTCACCCCTCCACTTT,CASRGPLNSPLHF,TRBJ1-6,TRBV2,-,-
TGTGCCAGCAGCTTCCAGGGGTACTATGGCTACACCTTC,CASSFQGYYGYTF,TRBJ1-2,TRBV11-2,-,-
TGCGCCAGCAGCCAAAACCCAAGCTCTGGGGCCAACGTCCTGACTTTC,CASSQNPSSGANVLTF,TRBJ2-6,TRBV4-1,-,-